The text below deals with one T cell receptor beta chain. The antigen is not known. Germline CDR1 and CDR2: SGHTA and FQGNSA. CDR3 length: 15 residues. With 5 bases clipped from V and 4 bases from J, the junction kept 10 bases outside the gene matches. These data are taken from a study of cytomegalovirus exposure and HLA in healthy donors. The study's findings and limits: Within a later analysis, the majority of CMV-associated TCR beta chains appeared HLA-restricted. As a later analysis showed, a missense DCLRE1C variant was linked to trimming of TCR beta V- and J-genes.

Each of the donors was a healthy bone marrow donor. Primers included in the PCR were 60 Vbeta and 13 Jbeta primers. TCRdb's table, derived via immunoSEQ multiplex PCR, lists solely in-frame clones and lacks some. Found here are roughly 43,000 clones, approximately 80% of them singletons; the top ten hold 1.4%. Sequencing was performed on PBMCs. The receptor's source is a man between 25 and 39 years old in good health and CMV-seronegative. This chain links TRBV7-2 with TRBJ1-2; 7 bases align to TRBD1. CDR3 DNA: TGTGCCAGCAGCATAGAAAACAGGGGAGGCTATGGCTACACCTTC. Its translation is CASSIENRGGYGYTF.